One and the same sample provided the 26 T cell receptor beta chains below, sequenced in a study of T cell responses to AZD1222 COVID-19 vaccine. Clones were read by immunoSEQ multiplex PCR, and TCRdb kept only the in-frame ones, dropping some. The repertoire has roughly 140,000 clones, around 90% of them found once; the top ten carry approximately 2.9%. Sequencing was performed on peripheral blood, taken on day 0 of MenACWY control vaccination. These receptors all stem from an adult in good health.

This chain links TRBV2 with TRBJ1-1, with D maybe TRBD1 (5 bases). V was shortened by 0 bases and J by 3 bases, with 14 bases between the two germline ends. Germline assignment: CDR1 SNHLY and CDR2 FYNNEI. The CDR3 is 16 residues long. The CDR3 bases are TGTGCCAGCAGTGAAGCGTATCGCGGGGCTGACACTGAAGCTTTCTTT. Protein: CASSEAYRGADTEAFF.

The chain recombines TRBV20-1 with TRBJ2-1; 11 positions match TRBD2. CDR1 and CDR2 from the germline V gene are DFQATT and SNEGSKA (reference sequence). V trimming: 3 bases; J trimming: 4 bases; junction bases outside the gene matches: 5. CDR3 length: 15 residues. CDR3 loop: CSASLGLADYNEQFF. In DNA, the CDR3 is TGCAGTGCTAGTTTGGGACTAGCGGATTACAATGAGCAGTTCTTC.

V is TRBV4-2 and J is TRBJ2-3; 10 bases fit TRBD2. Unmatched junction bases numbered 3, after V lost 3 bases and J lost 6 bases. The CDR3 loop spans 14 amino acids. Germline lookup yields CDR1 LGHNA and CDR2 YNFKEQ. DNA of the CDR3: TGTGCCAGCAGCCAGAGGACTAGCGGCGATACGCAGTATTTT. It codes for CASSQRTSGDTQYF.

The chain combines TRBV7-3 with TRBJ2-5, with TRBD1 matching over 7 bases. The length of the CDR3 is 16 residues. Trimming removed 0 bases from V and 6 bases from J; junction bases left unmatched: 10. The germline gives CDR1 SGHTA, CDR2 FQGTGA. This chain's CDR3 is CASSLTSRGSLKTQYF. The CDR3 DNA follows: TGTGCCAGCAGCTTAACATCCAGGGGGTCTCTCAAGACCCAGTACTTC.

The rearrangement links TRBV5-4 to TRBJ1-2, with TRBD1 identical over 7 bases. The germline gives CDR1 SGHNT, CDR2 YYREEE (reference sequence). The CDR3 is made up of 14 amino acids. After removal of 1 base from V and 4 bases from J, the junction contained 4 bases not matched to a gene. The CDR3 region is CASSLTGEGYGYTF. CDR3 coding DNA: TGTGCCAGCAGCTTGACAGGGGAAGGCTATGGCTACACCTTC.

The chain has TRBV5-1 and TRBJ1-1; possible D gene TRBD1, 6 bases. V was shortened by 0 bases and J by 3 bases, with 9 bases between the two germline ends. There are 14 residues in the CDR3. Germline lookup yields CDR1 SGHRS and CDR2 YFSETQ. The CDR3: CASSLGAGDTEAFF. For the CDR3, the DNA is TGCGCCAGCAGCTTGGGAGCAGGGGACACTGAAGCTTTCTTT.

The gene calls are TRBV6-6 and TRBJ1-5, with 10 bases matching TRBD1. The CDR3 consists of 15 residues. V was pared by 10 bases and J by 2 bases, with 8 bases of the junction left unmatched. Germline loops: CDR1 MNHNY, CDR2 SVGAGI (reference sequence). CDR3 in DNA: TGTGCCACCTTGGACAGGGGGACCGGCAATCAGCCCCAGCATTTT. Translated, it gives CATLDRGTGNQPQHF.

CDR3 in amino acids: CSASGGQNSPLHF. The CDR3 coding sequence is TGCAGCGCTAGTGGGGGACAAAATTCACCCCTCCACTTT. The chain couples TRBV29-1 to TRBJ1-6; maybe TRBD1 (6 bases). Trimming removed 7 bases at V and 7 bases at J, with 14 bases between. CDR1 is SQVTM and CDR2 is ANQGSEA in the germline V gene. The length of the CDR3 is 13 residues.

The chain recombines TRBV27 with TRBJ2-7; D is possibly TRBD1 (7 bases). The CDR3 consists of 13 residues. The V gene's germline CDR1 is MNHEY and CDR2 SMNVEV (reference sequence). The ends were cut back, 4 bases at V and 6 bases at J, with 13 bases in the middle. The CDR3 sequence is CASSSRQGGEQYF. The CDR3, as DNA: TGTGCCAGCAGTTCCCGGCAGGGGGGCGAGCAGTACTTC.

The chain couples TRBV6-4 to TRBJ2-7, with TRBD1 as a possible D gene (5 bases). The length of the CDR3 is 14 residues. Trimming cost V 6 bases and J 0 bases, with 12 bases left between them. Germline CDR1 reads MRHNA; CDR2 reads SNTAGT. DNA for the CDR3: TGTGCCAGCAGGGCGACAGCGAGCTCCTACGAGCAGTACTTC. It codes for CASRATASSYEQYF.

This chain links TRBV9 with TRBJ2-2; a possible D gene is TRBD1 (7 bases). The CDR3 totals 16 residues. V lost 0 bases to trimming and J lost 6 bases, with 15 bases between them. Germline V gene lookup returns CDR1 SGDLS and CDR2 YYNGEE. CDR3 protein: CASSVAYGGGPGELFF. CDR3 nucleotide sequence: TGTGCCAGCAGCGTAGCTTACGGAGGGGGCCCCGGGGAGCTGTTTTTT.

A single count supports this clone. CDR3 DNA sequence: TGCGCCAGCAGCTTGGAGGGGGCCATGGGATCCGGAAACACCATATATTTT. This encodes CASSLEGAMGSGNTIYF. The chain recombines TRBV5-1 with TRBJ1-3; 7 bases fit TRBD1. The germline CDR1 and CDR2 sequences are SGHRS and YFSETQ. V lost 0 bases and J lost 4; bases outside the gene matches: 10. The CDR3 has 17 residues.

The chain carries TRBV7-2 and TRBJ1-2; 7 nucleotides align to TRBD1. J gave up 7 bases and V 4 bases, and 9 bases lay outside the gene matches. CDR3 length equals 14 residues. Germline loops: CDR1 SGHTA, CDR2 FQGNSA. The chain's CDR3 is CASSSRDRARGYTF. CDR3 bases: TGTGCCAGCAGCTCACGCGACAGGGCTCGTGGCTACACCTTC.

This chain uses TRBV2 with TRBJ1-1; D may be TRBD1 (5 bases). Germline V CDR1 and CDR2: SNHLY, FYNNEI. This CDR3 is 14 amino acids long. Trimming cost V 4 bases and J 0 bases, with 9 bases left between them. Written as DNA, the CDR3 is TGTGCCAGCAGTGGGGGGATCATGAACACTGAAGCTTTCTTT. It encodes CASSGGIMNTEAFF.

The chain has TRBV25-1 and TRBJ1-5, with a weak D call TRBD1 (6 bases). Trimming cost V 0 bases and J 7 bases, with 13 bases left between them. There are 15 residues in the CDR3. Germline-derived CDR1 and CDR2 are MGHDK and SYGVNS. CDR3 amino acids: CASSEYNWGGQPQHF. For the CDR3, the DNA is TGTGCCAGCAGTGAATATAACTGGGGGGGCCAGCCCCAGCATTTT.

The chain couples TRBV5-5 to TRBJ2-7; TRBD1 agrees at 7 bases. The CDR3 runs 16 residues. CDR1 is SGHKS and CDR2 is YYEKEE in the germline V gene (reference sequence). Unmatched junction bases numbered 16, after V lost 4 bases and J lost 6 bases. For the CDR3, the DNA is TGTGCCAGCAGCCCGCTGAGGACGGGACAGCTATTCGAGCAGTACTTC. This sequence encodes CASSPLRTGQLFEQYF.

The rearrangement joins TRBV19 to TRBJ2-1; TRBD1 might be the D (5 bases). Germline V lookup: CDR1 LNHDA, CDR2 SQIVND (reference sequence). Trimming took off 5 bases at V and 0 bases at J, with 11 bases between the two ends. The CDR3 consists of 15 residues. CDR3 sequence: CASSPGQSSYNEQFF. The CDR3 DNA sequence: TGTGCCAGTAGTCCAGGGCAGAGCTCCTACAATGAGCAGTTCTTC.

In nucleotides, the CDR3 is TGTGCCAGCAGTTCCGGGGTTGGAAACACCGGGGAGCTGTTTTTT. Translated, it gives CASSSGVGNTGELFF. The chain employs TRBV6-5 and TRBJ2-2; tentative D call: TRBD2 (5 bases). The germline V and J ends were trimmed by 4 bases and 2 bases, with 11 bases remaining between them. Germline V CDR1 and CDR2: MNHEY, SVGAGI. There are 15 residues in the CDR3.

This chain connects TRBV27 to TRBJ2-7; tentatively, D is TRBD1 (6 bases). V lost 7 bases, J lost 6 bases, and 19 bases lay in between. The CDR3 totals 14 residues. Germline-derived CDR1 and CDR2 are MNHEY and SMNVEV (reference sequence). This chain's CDR3 is CASTPTRGFSEQYF. CDR3 nucleotide sequence: TGTGCCAGCACCCCCACGAGGGGGTTCTCCGAGCAGTACTTC.

A single count supports this clone. This chain uses TRBV3-1 (or the pseudogene TRBV3-2) with TRBJ1-1; D gene unclear. The germline V gene encodes CDR1 LGHDT and CDR2 YNNKEL (reference sequence). CDR3 size: 13 residues. V dropped 3 bases and J dropped 6 bases, with 11 bases sitting between them. The CDR3 DNA reads TGTGCCAGCAGCCAGTTCCTAGTCTCTGAAGCTTTCTTT. This gives the protein CASSQFLVSEAFF.

The genes are TRBV5-1 and TRBJ2-7; D unresolved. Germline V gene lookup returns CDR1 SGHRS and CDR2 YFSETQ. The V and J ends lost 3 bases and 2 bases respectively, with 9 bases between them. The CDR3 totals 13 residues. The CDR3 region is CASSYTVTYEQYF. The CDR3 DNA sequence: TGCGCCAGCAGCTATACAGTAACCTACGAGCAGTACTTC.

The genes are TRBV9 and TRBJ1-6; D is unclear. V lost 4 bases to trimming and J lost 7 bases, with 15 bases between them. Germline V gene sequence: CDR1 SGDLS, CDR2 YYNGEE. The CDR3 extends over 15 amino acids. The CDR3 spells CASSLEGVGNSPLHF. DNA of the CDR3: TGTGCCAGCAGCCTGGAGGGTGTGGGCAATTCACCCCTCCACTTT. Looking up the rest from reference TRBV9 and TRBJ1-6 gives the full variable domain: DSGVTQTPKHLITATGQRVTLRCSPRSGDLSVYWYQQSLDQGLQFLIQYYNGEERAKGNILERFSAQQFPDLHSELNLSSLELGDSALYFCASSLEGVGNSPLHFGNGTRLTVT.

The V gene is TRBV10-1, the J gene TRBJ2-5, with D perhaps matching TRBD1 (5 bases). The length of the CDR3 is 14 residues. Trimming removed 1 base from V and 0 bases from J, with 6 bases in between. Germline V CDR1 and CDR2: WNHNN, SYGVQD (reference sequence). The CDR3 protein is CASSEFRDQETQYF. The CDR3, as DNA: TGCGCCAGCAGTGAGTTCAGGGACCAAGAGACCCAGTACTTC.

The rearrangement links TRBV24-1 to TRBJ2-3, with TRBD2 matching 8 bases. CDR1 and CDR2 (germline): KGHDR, SFDVKD. J gave up 6 bases and V 9 bases, and 10 bases lay outside the gene matches. The CDR3 spans 14 residues. As DNA, the CDR3 is TGTGCCACCCAGCCGGGAGGGTACCCGGATACGCAGTATTTT. The encoded protein is CATQPGGYPDTQYF.

The chain joins TRBV7-9 to TRBJ1-1, with a tentative D call TRBD1 (5 bases). V lost 6 bases to trimming and J lost 7 bases, with 12 bases between them. CDR1 and CDR2 from the germline V gene are SEHNR and FQNEAQ (reference sequence). The CDR3 is made up of 12 amino acids. CDR3 amino acids: CASSPGTGEAFF. CDR3 DNA: TGTGCCAGCAGTCCCGGGACTGGTGAAGCTTTCTTT.

There are a few counts of this clone. The rearrangement links TRBV28 to TRBJ1-1; D not resolved. Germline V gene lookup returns CDR1 MDHEN and CDR2 SYDVKM. The V and J ends lost 6 bases and 2 bases respectively, with 4 bases between them. This CDR3 has 11 amino acids. The CDR3 DNA sequence: TGTGCCAGCAGGGTTAACACTGAAGCTTTCTTT. Translation gives CASRVNTEAFF.